A single sample gave rise to the 17 T cell receptor beta chains below, sequenced in a study of tumor and adjacent non-tumor tissue in lung cancer. TCRbeta libraries were built with three rounds of nested PCR, modified from ARM-PCR. TCRdb processed the multiplex PCR reads anew with MiXCR; each CDR3 protein has one entry. The sample yields more than 75,000 distinct CDR3 sequences, approximately 80% seen once. RNA was extracted from bulk tissue without any cell sorting. The normal lung tissue was taken more than 3 cm from the tumor edge. Sequencing was done on a sample of distant non-tumor lung tissue. These receptors came from a man aged 60 to 75 with small cell lung cancer.

Of note for this clonotype: This may be a read error: a much more frequent sequence differs by one nucleotide. The rearrangement uses TRBV4-1 and TRBJ2-1; a possible D gene is TRBD1 (6 bases). The CDR3 contains 14 residues. Germline assignment: CDR1 MGHRA and CDR2 YSYEKL. Trimming left V 10 bases short and J 4 bases short, with 17 bases between. DNA for the CDR3: TGCGCCACCAAGATGGGACAAGCGTACAATGAGCAGTTCTTC. Protein: CATKMGQAYNEQFF.

The chain carries TRBV28 and TRBJ2-3; the match to TRBD2 covers 11 bases. CDR3 size: 15 residues. Germline trimming cut 6 bases from V and 2 bases from J; bases unmatched to any gene: 4. Germline loops: CDR1 MDHEN, CDR2 SYDVKM. The CDR3 loop is CASRLAGGLTDTQYF. The CDR3 region has the DNA TGTGCCAGCAGGCTAGCGGGAGGCCTCACAGATACGCAGTATTTT.

A remark on this clonotype: The junction differs from germline at one of its ends, possibly a read error. The V gene is TRBV29-1, the J gene TRBJ2-1; the D gene is possibly TRBD2 (7 bases). The germline CDR1 and CDR2 sequences are SQVTM and ANQGSEA. This CDR3 spans 13 amino acids. CDR3 coding DNA: TGCAGCGTGGGAGGGGGGCCACTCAATGTGCAGTTATTC. Encoded protein: CSVGGGPLNVQLF.

This clonotype was observed once. The CDR3 sequence: CASSVARWSEQFF. The DNA of the CDR3 is TGTGCCAGCAGCGTAGCTAGGTGGAGTGAGCAGTTCTTC. The rearrangement links TRBV9 to TRBJ2-1; D not certain. CDR3 length: 13 amino acids. The ends were cut back, 0 bases at V and 9 bases at J, with 10 bases in the middle. Germline V CDR1 and CDR2: SGDLS, YYNGEE. Based on the CDR3 plus reference TRBV9 and TRBJ2-1, the full variable domain is DSGVTQTPKHLITATGQRVTLRCSPRSGDLSVYWYQQSLDQGLQFLIQYYNGEERAKGNILERFSAQQFPDLHSELNLSSLELGDSALYFCASSVARWSEQFFGPGTRLTVL.

As concerns this clonotype: This sequence may be a read error, since a much larger clone differs from it by one base. This likely comes from a read error, as the CDR3 has no conserved phenylalanine or tryptophan at its end. The chain combines TRBV30 with TRBJ2-2; tentative D call: TRBD2 (6 bases). This CDR3 region has 14 residues. V was shortened by 2 bases and J by 4 bases, with 11 bases between the two germline ends. Germline V CDR1 and CDR2: GTSNPN, SVGIG (reference sequence). DNA for the CDR3: TGTGCCTGGAGTATGACCGGGGGCACCGGGGAGCTGTTTGTT. Encoded protein: CAWSMTGGTGELFV.

Regarding this clonotype: The CDR3 end shows no conserved phenylalanine or tryptophan, and so a read error is likely. The rearrangement joins TRBV30 to TRBJ2-7, with D unclear. In germline, CDR1 is GTSNPN, CDR2 SVGIG (reference sequence). This CDR3 has 12 amino acids. The CDR3 DNA sequence: TGTGCCTGGAGTTGGGCGACCTACGAACAGTACCTC. This gives the protein CAWSWATYEQYL.

For this clonotype: An end of the junction does not agree with germline; a read error may underlie this. The chain combines TRBV12-3 or TRBV12-4 with TRBJ2-6, with D tentatively TRBD1 (6 bases). CDR3 length: 16 residues. CDR3 sequence (DNA): TGTCCCAGCAGTTTAGATAAGGGGGCTGGGGCCAACGTCCTGACTTTC. Its translation is CPSSLDKGAGANVLTF.

About this clonotype itself: Because the CDR3 is missing its conserved closing phenylalanine or tryptophan, this is likely a read error. The CDR3 sequence: CSANRGPYKEQFI. The CDR3 DNA reads TGCAGCGCCAACAGGGGGCCTTACAAAGAGCAGTTCATC. The rearrangement links TRBV29-1 to TRBJ2-1; TRBD1 aligns across 9 bases. The CDR3 consists of 13 residues. Looked up from germline, CDR1 is SQVTM and CDR2 is ANQGSEA.

At least ten counts were recorded for this clonotype. The genes are TRBV7-9 and TRBJ1-2; 7 bases agree with TRBD1. The CDR3 covers 14 residues. Germline CDR1 and CDR2: SEHNR and FQNEAQ (reference sequence). V trimming: 5 bases; J trimming: 8 bases; junction bases outside the gene matches: 11. Here the CDR3 reads CASSLLDRTAGYTF. CDR3 nucleotides: TGTGCCAGCAGCCTCTTGGACAGGACGGCGGGCTACACCTTC.

On this clonotype itself: The junction does not match germline at one end; this may be a read error. This chain uses TRBV11-2 with TRBJ2-1, with 8 nucleotides matching TRBD1. Germline lookup yields CDR1 SGHAT and CDR2 FQNNGV. The CDR3 is 14 amino acids. CDR3 region: CDSSLQGAYNEQFF. In DNA, the CDR3 is TGTGACAGCAGTCTGCAGGGGGCTTATAATGAGCAGTTCTTC.

V and J are TRBV10-3 and TRBJ2-7; D may be TRBD2 (6 bases). The CDR3 runs 15 residues. CDR1 ENHRY and CDR2 SYGVKD come from the germline V gene. CDR3 coding DNA: TGTGCCATCACTGAGGGGACTGGCGGGATTTACGAGCAGTACGTC. This gives the protein CAITEGTGGIYEQYV.

Details on this clonotype: Mismatch with germline at one junction end may stem from a read error. The J gene is TRBJ2-2, the V gene TRBV11-1, with D perhaps matching TRBD1 (6 bases). CDR1 SGHAT and CDR2 FQDESV come from the germline V gene (reference sequence). This CDR3 spans 16 amino acids. DNA for the CDR3: TGTACCAGCAGCTTAGGACAGCAACGACTGGCCGGGGAGCTGCTTTTT. It encodes CTSSLGQQRLAGELLF.

The chain combines TRBV12-3 or TRBV12-4 with TRBJ2-3; D could derive from TRBD1 or TRBD2 (5 bases each). V was pared by 3 bases and J by 11 bases, with 15 bases between. The CDR3 is 13 residues long. The CDR3 bases are TGTGCCAGCAGTTTTGGGGGTGGACATATGCAGTATTTT. This gives the protein CASSFGGGHMQYF.

This clonotype showed up many times. The chain carries TRBV20-1 and TRBJ1-6; 9 positions match TRBD1. Losses at the gene ends were 2 bases for V and 8 bases for J; bases not matched to a gene: 7. CDR1 is DFQATT, CDR2 SNEGSKA, per germline (reference sequence). The CDR3 sequence is 15 residues long. As DNA, the CDR3 is TGCAGTGCTAGAAGCCGGGACAGGGAAGATTCACCCCTCCACTTT. Residues: CSARSRDREDSPLHF.

Comments on this clonotype: The junction shows a germline mismatch at one end, possibly a read error. The chain carries TRBV11-2 and TRBJ1-6; D is unclear. Germline V lookup: CDR1 SGHAT, CDR2 FQNNGV. CDR3 length: 15 residues. The CDR3 coding sequence is TGTGCCAGCAGCTTAGAAGGGCACGACTATTCACCCATCCATTTT. This translates into CASSLEGHDYSPIHF.

Comments on this clonotype: At one end, the junction sequence differs from germline, possibly due to a read error. The chain employs TRBV11-2 and TRBJ2-1; TRBD2 matches 10 bases. CDR1 is SGHAT and CDR2 is FQNNGV in the germline V gene. The CDR3 is 18 amino acids. The CDR3 nucleotides read TGTGCCAAAAACTTAGGAGTAGCGGGAGGCTACTACTACAATGAGCCGTTCTTC. Its protein product is CAKNLGVAGGYYYNEPFF.

The rearrangement joins TRBV12-3 or TRBV12-4 to TRBJ2-1, with D perhaps matching TRBD1 (5 bases). With 7 bases removed from V and 9 bases from J, the gap between germline ends came to 19 bases. The CDR3 has 14 residues. The CDR3 reads CASIGRQGISEQFF. The DNA of the CDR3 is TGTGCCAGCATAGGAAGGCAGGGAATTAGTGAGCAGTTCTTC.